The rows below give T cell receptor beta chains drawn from one sample of a study of cytomegalovirus exposure and HLA in healthy donors. Sequencing used immunoSEQ multiplex PCR; TCRdb keeps in-frame clones, though not all of them. The sample carries about 200,000 clones, 83% recorded once. Sequences were obtained from PBMCs. Receptors were obtained from a girl under 18 in good health and CMV-seronegative. Both conserved end residues are part of each CDR3. A D gene is named only where the DNA matches it firmly. Part of the rows lack a size; the others show once, few, many or a class for expanded clones.

CDR3nt	CDR3aa	v_gene	d_gene	j_gene	abundance
TGTGCCAGCAGCTTGCAGCCTAGCGGGGGGAACACCGGGGAGCTGTTTTTT	CASSLQPSGGNTGELFF	TRBV7-3	TRBD2	TRBJ2-2	.
TGTGCCAGCAGTTTGTCAGACCAACCTAGGCAACTCGAAGCTTTCTTT	CASSLSDQPRQLEAFF	TRBV27	.	TRBJ1-1	.
TGCAGCGTTGCCTATTCCAGCGACAGGGCGGGCGAGCAGTACTTC	CSVAYSSDRAGEQYF	TRBV29-1	TRBD1	TRBJ2-7	.
TGTGCCAGCAGCCTAGCGGGAGGAGAGACCCAGTACTTC	CASSLAGGETQYF	TRBV7-9	TRBD2	TRBJ2-5	.
TGTGCCAGCAGCGCCGGGACAGGGTCGGTAGAGACCCAGTACTTC	CASSAGTGSVETQYF	TRBV9	TRBD1	TRBJ2-5	once
TGTGCCAGCATGAGGACACCTTACAACTCTGGAAACACCATATATTTT	CASMRTPYNSGNTIYF	TRBV27	.	TRBJ1-3	.
TGTGCCAGCAGCTTAAGACCCTCCGGGAGCACAGATACGCAGTATTTT	CASSLRPSGSTDTQYF	TRBV7-3	.	TRBJ2-3	.
TGTGCCAGCAGCCGACTTACGAACACCGGGGAGCTGTTTTTT	CASSRLTNTGELFF	TRBV14	.	TRBJ2-2	.
TGTGCCAGCAGCTTGGAAGCGGAACAAGAGACCCAGTACTTC	CASSLEAEQETQYF	TRBV13	.	TRBJ2-5	.
TGTGCCAGCAGACTTTTCTCTGGAAACACCATATATTTT	CASRLFSGNTIYF	TRBV14	.	TRBJ1-3	.
TGTGCCAGCAGCTTAGATTGGACTGCCGAAGATGGCTACACCTTC	CASSLDWTAEDGYTF	TRBV7-8	.	TRBJ1-2	.
TGTGCCAGCAGTTTATTATCGGCGCAGGGGAGCAATCAGCCCCAGCATTTT	CASSLLSAQGSNQPQHF	TRBV28	.	TRBJ1-5	.
TGCGCCAGCAGTGAGGTGGGAGGATTAGGTGAGCAGTTCTTC	CASSEVGGLGEQFF	TRBV10-1	.	TRBJ2-1	.
TGTGCCAGCAGTTTAGATGACAAATCCAATTCACCCCTCCACTTT	CASSLDDKSNSPLHF	TRBV28	.	TRBJ1-6	.
TGTGCCAGCAGTTCAGGACAGGGGAATGAGCAGCCCCAGCATTTT	CASSSGQGNEQPQHF	TRBV28	TRBD1	TRBJ1-5	once
TGTGCCAGCAGCTTAGGCGGATATAGCACAGATACGCAGTATTTT	CASSLGGYSTDTQYF	TRBV11-3	.	TRBJ2-3	.
TGTGCCAGCAGCGTAGATGAAGCCTCTAACTATGGCTACACCTTC	CASSVDEASNYGYTF	TRBV9	.	TRBJ1-2	.
TGTGCCAGCAGTTTATCGGGACAGGGAAACATTCAGTACTTC	CASSLSGQGNIQYF	TRBV27	TRBD1	TRBJ2-4	.